This T cell receptor beta chain was retrieved from a study of blood T cell repertoires in COVID-19 (dated by TCRdb to about 2020). About the investigation overall: Collaborator samples came from the United States, Italy and Spain and covered acute and convalescent phases of COVID-19. The material from the prospective study consisted of cDNA or gDNA derived from T cells, B-cell-depleted T cells, or PBMCs. Subjects who had been exposed to COVID-19, were actively infected with it, or had recovered from it provided the deeply sampled blood TCRbeta repertoires that made up the dataset. The repertoires were released in a freely available public database intended as a resource for research on the immune response to SARS-CoV-2. Samples were obtained from the ongoing ImmuneRACE study (first 160 participants) and from about 1,300 subjects provided by 6 global collaborators. A de-identified subject ID, COVID-19 status, age in years and sex were almost always included in the sample metadata. Where HLA class I and class II types were available, the types were taken from metadata supplied by the sample provider, not from assay-based typing.

TCRbeta CDR3 regions were amplified from genomic DNA using the immunoSEQ Assay, a bias-controlled multiplex PCR. On the authors' methods: The number of nucleated cells in each sample was estimated by amplification of reference gene primers within the assay. Sequence reads were collapsed and filtered to measure the absolute abundance of every unique TCRbeta CDR3 rearrangement. For each sample, productive Simpson clonality was calculated as the square root of Simpson's diversity index across productive rearrangements. TCRdb took this table from immuneACCESS and kept in-frame rearrangements with V and J called. Such tables lack part of the clones; where checked against another copy, unresolved V genes explain under half of the gap, and the rest is unexplained. The V and J calls and clone size come from that table; D and trimming were worked out from the DNA. The sample contains roughly 25,000 clones, about nine tenths of them found a single time. The top ten clones comprise 2.8% of the sample.

The CDR3, cysteine through phenylalanine, is 13 amino acids long. Only CDR3 DNA is held: 39 bases, read in frame from base 1. The germline V gene (reference sequence) specifies MNHEY as CDR1 and SMNVEV as CDR2. V loses 6 bases, J loses 6 bases, and the germline ends lie 12 bases apart. Note on this clone: Its antigen is currently not known. Nothing much larger sits one base from this clone, and base qualities are not available.

The collaborating institutions used their own protocols to collect whole blood in K2EDTA tubes. For TCRbeta analysis, collaborators shipped samples as frozen whole blood, isolated PBMCs, or DNA extracted from either of those sample types. Broader findings and caveats from the paper: The quantity of clinical and demographic metadata differed by source and by participant and was supplied without curation.

The receptor's source is a human donor in a cohort sampled during active COVID-19. The sequence is built from TRBV27 and TRBJ1-5; TRBD1 could be the D gene, as 5 bases match. Specimen: peripheral blood. The CDR3 region: CASSMRGVQPQHF. Read as DNA, the sequence is TGTGCCAGCAGCATGCGGGGGGTTCAGCCCCAGCATTTT.